The 30 T cell receptor beta chains given below trace back to one sample, sequenced in a study of blood T cell repertoires in COVID-19. Profiling relied on immunoSEQ multiplex PCR, and the TCRdb table lists in-frame clones only, not all of them. There are fewer than 450,000 clones in the sample; around 91% occur only once, and approximately 0.55% lies in the top ten. Sequences were obtained from PBMCs or T cells enriched from blood (not recorded which). The origin of the receptors is a man younger than 35 who had recovered from COVID-19.

This chain links TRBV29-1 with TRBJ2-1; D possibly corresponds to TRBD2 (6 bases). There are 12 residues in the CDR3. Trimming removed 3 bases at V and 11 bases at J, with 14 bases between. Looked up from germline, CDR1 is SQVTM and CDR2 is ANQGSEA. The CDR3 loop reads CSVDSGGMKQFF. DNA for the CDR3: TGCAGCGTTGATTCCGGGGGAATGAAGCAGTTCTTC.

This sequence joins TRBV10-3 and TRBJ1-1; no firm D call. Looked up from germline, CDR1 is ENHRY and CDR2 is SYGVKD. V was clipped by 3 bases and J by 11 bases, with 16 bases between them. This CDR3 region has 13 residues. CDR3 protein: CAISERGVRMAFF. CDR3 bases: TGTGCCATCAGTGAAAGAGGTGTGCGTATGGCTTTCTTT.

The chain has TRBV6-5 and TRBJ2-7; 7 bases match TRBD2. V gave up 6 bases and J gave up 3 bases; unmatched junction bases: 5. The V gene's germline CDR1 is MNHEY and CDR2 SVGAGI. The CDR3 contains 13 residues. The DNA for the CDR3 is TGTGCCAGCAGAAGAGGGGAGGGCTACGAGCAGTACTTC. Encoded protein: CASRRGEGYEQYF.

The V call is TRBV2, the J call TRBJ2-2; TRBD1 aligns across 10 bases. In germline, CDR1 is SNHLY, CDR2 FYNNEI. The CDR3 extends over 15 amino acids. The J segment lost 6 bases and the V segment lost 6 bases, leaving 7 bases of the junction unmatched. This CDR3 is CASSRDRGVPGELFF. CDR3 bases: TGTGCCAGCAGCCGGGACAGGGGAGTACCCGGGGAGCTGTTTTTT.

The chain recombines TRBV21-1 with TRBJ1-2. TRBV21-1 counts as a pseudogene. There are 13 residues in the CDR3. The CDR3 DNA sequence: TGTGCCAGCAGCAAATTTGTGCGAGATGGCTACACCTTC. Translation: CASSKFVRDGYTF.

V is TRBV27 and J is TRBJ1-1; D unclear. Germline V gives CDR1 MNHEY, CDR2 SMNVEV (reference sequence). With 4 bases removed from V and 0 bases from J, the gap between germline ends came to 9 bases. The CDR3 has 14 residues. In DNA, the CDR3 is TGTGCCAGCAGTTCCCCGGGGATGAACACTGAAGCTTTCTTT. Its protein is CASSSPGMNTEAFF.

The chain uses TRBV30 and TRBJ1-2, with TRBD1 as a possible D gene (5 bases). The germline gives CDR1 GTSNPN, CDR2 SVGIG (reference sequence). The V end was cut by 0 bases, the J end by 8 bases, with 13 bases between. CDR3 size: 13 residues. The CDR3 sequence is CAWSVRGSGGYTF. The CDR3 region has the DNA TGTGCCTGGAGTGTACGGGGGTCGGGGGGCTACACCTTC.

The V and J genes are TRBV5-1 and TRBJ2-2; TRBD2 aligns across 10 bases. CDR1 is SGHRS and CDR2 is YFSETQ in the germline V gene. Trimming cost V 7 bases and J 6 bases; bases outside gene matches: 6. This CDR3 region has 14 residues. DNA of the CDR3: TGCGCCAGCTCCGGGACTAGCGAGTCCGGGGAGCTGTTTTTT. Protein sequence: CASSGTSESGELFF.

The V and J genes are TRBV19 and TRBJ1-2, with 10 bases that match TRBD1. J was trimmed by 7 bases and V by 6 bases; bases with no gene match: 11. The V gene's germline CDR1 is LNHDA and CDR2 SQIVND (reference sequence). The CDR3 sequence is 15 residues long. Here the CDR3 DNA reads TGTGCCAGTAGACCCGGGACAGGGGTTTCGGGTGGCTACACCTTC. It translates to CASRPGTGVSGGYTF.

The CDR3 bases are TGTGCCAGCAGCCACTCGGGAACTAATGAAAAACTGTTTTTT. Protein: CASSHSGTNEKLFF. This chain connects TRBV5-6 to TRBJ1-4; D gene ambiguous. Germline lookup yields CDR1 SGHDT and CDR2 YYEEEE. CDR3 length equals 14 residues. The V and J ends lost 4 bases and 1 base respectively, with 8 bases between them.

The rearrangement links TRBV27 to TRBJ1-1, with TRBD1 as a possible D gene (6 bases). V lost 4 bases to trimming and J lost 0 bases, with 18 bases between them. This CDR3 is built from 17 residues. Germline V lookup: CDR1 MNHEY, CDR2 SMNVEV (reference sequence). CDR3 in DNA: TGTGCCAGCAGTTCTCCCGGGGGGCTTCGCATGAACACTGAAGCTTTCTTT. Amino acids: CASSSPGGLRMNTEAFF.

V and J are TRBV5-6 and TRBJ2-6, with 9 bases matching TRBD1. After removal of 2 bases from V and 3 bases from J, the junction contained 9 bases not matched to a gene. The germline CDR1 and CDR2 sequences are SGHDT and YYEEEE. This CDR3 has 18 residues. This CDR3 reads CASSLRQNRGRGANVLTF. CDR3 in DNA: TGTGCCAGCAGCTTAAGGCAAAACAGGGGGCGTGGGGCCAACGTCCTGACTTTC.

The chain joins TRBV7-8 to TRBJ1-6; TRBD1 agrees at 9 bases. This CDR3 has 15 residues. Germline-derived CDR1 and CDR2 are SGHVS and FQNEAQ. The V segment lost 6 bases and the J segment 9 bases; nucleotides outside the gene matches: 9. Here the CDR3 DNA reads TGTGCCAGCAGATCAACAGGGGGCGTCGGTTCACCCCTCCACTTT. Protein sequence: CASRSTGGVGSPLHF. Filled out from reference TRBV7-8 and TRBJ1-6, the complete variable domain reads GAGVSQSPRYKVAKRGQDVALRCDPISGHVSLFWYQQALGQGPEFLTYFQNEAQLDKSGLPSDRFFAERPEGSVSTLKIQRTQQEDSAVYLCASRSTGGVGSPLHFGNGTRLTVT.

J is TRBJ1-1 and V is TRBV11-2; tentatively, D is TRBD1 (6 bases). With 6 bases removed from V and 0 bases from J, the gap between germline ends came to 17 bases. CDR1 is SGHAT and CDR2 is FQNNGV in the germline V gene. The CDR3 runs 16 residues. The CDR3 loop is CASRTRQAGMNTEAFF. CDR3 DNA: TGTGCCAGCAGGACCAGACAGGCCGGGATGAACACTGAAGCTTTCTTT.

This sequence joins TRBV13 and TRBJ1-1; no reliable D call. The CDR3 sequence is 12 residues long. Trimming cost V 5 bases and J 5 bases, with 9 bases left between them. Germline assignment: CDR1 PRHDT and CDR2 FYEKMQ (reference sequence). The CDR3 region is CASSPRRTEAFF. Here the CDR3 DNA reads TGTGCCAGCAGCCCTAGACGGACTGAAGCTTTCTTT.

J is TRBJ1-4 and V is TRBV3-1 (or the pseudogene TRBV3-2), with D maybe TRBD1 (5 bases). The CDR3 length is 16 residues. The V end lost 4 bases, the J end lost 5 bases, and 17 bases lay between the germline ends. Germline CDR1 reads LGHDT; CDR2 reads YNNKEL (reference sequence). The DNA of the CDR3 is TGTGCCAGCAGCCGCTTGAGGGAGGGGAAGAATGAAAAACTGTTTTTT. It codes for CASSRLREGKNEKLFF.

The chain combines TRBV7-8 with TRBJ1-5; no definite D call. Germline V CDR1 and CDR2: SGHVS, FQNEAQ. Trimming pared 5 bases from V and 1 base from J, leaving 12 bases between. The CDR3 covers 15 residues. CDR3 coding DNA: TGTGCCAGCAGCGTAGGCGACTTGAGCAATCAGCCCCAGCATTTT. Amino acids: CASSVGDLSNQPQHF.

The chain carries TRBV29-1 and TRBJ2-3, with 10 bases matching TRBD2. Trimming took 6 bases from V and 2 from J; bases not matched to a gene: 5. This CDR3 has 14 amino acids. The germline V gene encodes CDR1 SQVTM and CDR2 ANQGSEA. The CDR3 here is CSVLAGGYTDTQYF. The CDR3 DNA reads as TGCAGCGTCTTAGCGGGGGGTTACACAGATACGCAGTATTTT.

The rearrangement uses TRBV6-5 and TRBJ1-6, with 7 bases lining up with TRBD1. The junction had 2 bases not matched to a gene; V was cut back by 6 bases and J by 3 bases. The CDR3 loop spans 14 amino acids. In germline, CDR1 is MNHEY, CDR2 SVGAGI. CDR3 region: CASRRDSYNSPLHF. CDR3 bases: TGTGCCAGCAGGAGGGACAGCTATAATTCACCCCTCCACTTT.

This chain joins TRBV6-5 and TRBJ1-5; a weak D match, TRBD1 (5 bases). The CDR3 spans 13 residues. The ends were cut back, 6 bases at V and 8 bases at J, with 14 bases in the middle. CDR1 is MNHEY, CDR2 SVGAGI, per germline. CDR3 nucleotide sequence: TGTGCCAGCAGGGGAGGACACGATAAGCCCCAGCATTTT. Residues: CASRGGHDKPQHF.

This clone was picked up one time. The genes are TRBV3-1 (or the pseudogene TRBV3-2) and TRBJ1-1; D may be TRBD1 (6 bases). V dropped 4 bases and J dropped 0 bases, with 12 bases sitting between them. The length of the CDR3 is 15 residues. Germline V gene data show CDR1 as LGHDT and CDR2 as YNNKEL (reference sequence). CDR3 amino acids: CASSPRGHLNTEAFF. CDR3 DNA sequence: TGTGCCAGCAGCCCTAGGGGACACCTGAACACTGAAGCTTTCTTT.

The V call is TRBV7-3, the J call TRBJ1-6, with 8 nucleotides matching TRBD1. The length of the CDR3 is 13 residues. V shed 5 bases, J shed 15 bases, and the junction held 9 bases outside the gene matches. Germline CDR1 reads SGHTA; CDR2 reads FQGTGA. The CDR3 loop reads CASSPGTGELLHF. CDR3 sequence (DNA): TGTGCCAGCAGCCCGGGGACAGGCGAGCTCCTCCACTTT.

The CDR3 region is CASSLKAAGELFF. In DNA form, the CDR3 reads TGTGCCAGCAGCTTAAAGGCGGCCGGGGAGCTGTTTTTT. V is TRBV7-3 and J is TRBJ2-2, with D hard to call. The length of the CDR3 is 13 residues. V was cut by 1 base and J by 6 bases, with 6 bases left in between. From germline, CDR1 is SGHTA and CDR2 FQGTGA.

The V call is TRBV28, the J call TRBJ1-2; no clear D gene. Germline values: CDR1 MDHEN, CDR2 SYDVKM. V lost 5 bases and J 7 bases, leaving 11 bases between the germline ends. The CDR3 runs 12 residues. The CDR3 is CASSQPTVGYTF. The CDR3 nucleotides read TGTGCCAGCAGTCAACCAACTGTTGGCTACACCTTC.

The chain carries TRBV6-5 and TRBJ2-7, with 8 bases identical to TRBD2. J lost 6 bases, V lost 6 bases, and 7 bases had no gene match. This CDR3 comprises 13 residues. Germline V gene data show CDR1 as MNHEY and CDR2 as SVGAGI. CDR3 amino acids: CASSRGLDSEQYF. The DNA of the CDR3 is TGTGCCAGCAGCCGGGGACTAGACTCCGAGCAGTACTTC.

V usage is TRBV5-4 and J usage is TRBJ1-2; 8 positions match TRBD1. CDR3 size: 14 residues. The germline gives CDR1 SGHNT, CDR2 YYREEE (reference sequence). V gave up 2 bases and J gave up 5 bases; unmatched junction bases: 5. CDR3 amino acids: CASSLNRGKYGYTF. In DNA form, the CDR3 reads TGTGCCAGCAGCTTAAACAGGGGGAAGTATGGCTACACCTTC.

The genes are TRBV12-3 or TRBV12-4 and TRBJ1-6; D is uncertain. The length of the CDR3 is 13 residues. Trimming stripped 1 base from V and 8 bases from J, with 6 bases between. The CDR3 sequence: CASSLGVDSPLHF. Here the CDR3 DNA reads TGTGCCAGCAGTTTAGGCGTGGATTCACCCCTCCACTTT.

This clone has a single count. The chain recombines TRBV9 with TRBJ1-1; D possibly corresponds to TRBD1 (5 bases). Trimming removed 0 bases at V and 0 bases at J, with 9 bases between. Germline lookup yields CDR1 SGDLS and CDR2 YYNGEE. This CDR3 has 15 residues. The DNA of the CDR3 is TGTGCCAGCAGCGTAGGGGGCGCAGTGAACACTGAAGCTTTCTTT. It specifies CASSVGGAVNTEAFF.

With respect to this clone: In the same sample, other DNA sequences code for this CDR3. This chain links TRBV7-9 with TRBJ2-7; D possibly corresponds to TRBD1 (5 bases). This CDR3 spans 12 amino acids. V gave up 2 bases and J gave up 3 bases, with 5 bases separating them. The germline V gene has CDR1 SEHNR and CDR2 FQNEAQ (reference sequence). As DNA, the CDR3 is TGTGCCAGCAGCTTACAGGGCTACGAGCAGTACTTC. Amino acid sequence: CASSLQGYEQYF.

The chain links TRBV3-1 (or the pseudogene TRBV3-2) to TRBJ2-7; perhaps TRBD2 as D (6 bases). This CDR3 has 16 residues. Trimming stripped 5 bases from V and 4 bases from J, with 21 bases between. The germline V gene has CDR1 LGHDT and CDR2 YNNKEL (reference sequence). This chain's CDR3 is CASSNPHPGLRYEQYF. The CDR3 bases are TGTGCCAGCAGCAACCCCCACCCGGGACTCCGATACGAGCAGTACTTC.